The 17 T cell receptor beta chains below all came from one sample that was sequenced in a study of sequential checkpoint blockade in melanoma. The assay was immunoSEQ multiplex PCR, and TCRdb's table has in-frame clones only and misses some. The sample includes approximately 9,000 clones, 60% to 75% of them seen just once. The treatment here: randomized to nivolumab then ipilimumab (arm A) or the reverse (arm B). This sample comprised CD8+ T cells sorted from blood (inferred from file names), obtained from a patient given nivolumab and ipilimumab in sequence. All receptors derive from a human donor with melanoma.

The V call is TRBV6-5, the J call TRBJ1-1, with TRBD1 matching 7 bases. With 4 bases clipped from V and 5 bases from J, the junction kept 4 bases outside the gene matches. The CDR3 is 13 amino acids. Germline-derived CDR1 and CDR2 are MNHEY and SVGAGI. As DNA, the CDR3 is TGTGCCAGCAGTTGGACAGGCGGGACTGAAGCTTTCTTT. Its translation: CASSWTGGTEAFF.

The V gene is TRBV6-5, the J gene TRBJ2-7, with D perhaps matching TRBD1 (6 bases). Germline CDR1 and CDR2: MNHEY and SVGAGI. V dropped 8 bases and J dropped 3 bases, with 14 bases sitting between them. The CDR3 contains 13 residues. As DNA, the CDR3 is TGTGCCAGCGGAGGACAGCTCTACTACGAGCAGTACTTC. It specifies CASGGQLYYEQYF.

The rearrangement joins TRBV19 to TRBJ1-1; tentatively, D is TRBD1 (5 bases). The CDR3 is 14 amino acids. Deletions cut 1 base from V and 2 bases from J, with 8 bases between. Germline V gene data show CDR1 as LNHDA and CDR2 as SQIVND (reference sequence). The CDR3 DNA is TGTGCCAGTAGTATAGGACAGCCCAACACTGAAGCTTTCTTT. It encodes CASSIGQPNTEAFF.

CDR3: CASSSQGYEQYV. CDR3 coding DNA: TGTGCCAGCAGCTCGCAGGGCTACGAGCAGTACGTC. The chain employs TRBV7-9 and TRBJ2-7, with D possibly TRBD1 on 5 matching bases. There are 12 residues in the CDR3. Trimming stripped 4 bases from V and 3 bases from J, with 7 bases between. The germline V gene has CDR1 SEHNR and CDR2 FQNEAQ (reference sequence).

This chain connects TRBV11-2 to TRBJ1-2; no definite D call. V was cut by 3 bases and J by 4 bases, with 15 bases left in between. The germline V gene encodes CDR1 SGHAT and CDR2 FQNNGV. The CDR3 has 15 amino acids. DNA of the CDR3: TGTGCCAGCAGCTTTAACCCTAAACCCCGCTATGGCTACACCTTC. Amino acid sequence: CASSFNPKPRYGYTF.

J is TRBJ1-2 and V is TRBV4-1; 10 bases line up with TRBD1. With 4 bases clipped from V and 6 bases from J, the junction kept 8 bases outside the gene matches. Germline V gives CDR1 MGHRA, CDR2 YSYEKL. The length of the CDR3 is 15 residues. CDR3 sequence reads: CASSPSGQGVNGYTF. As DNA, the CDR3 is TGCGCCAGCAGCCCGAGTGGACAGGGGGTAAATGGCTACACCTTC.

Here the CDR3 DNA reads TGCGCCAGCAGCCGCCCGAGGACAGAGAACACTGAAGCTTTCTTT. Amino acids: CASSRPRTENTEAFF. J is TRBJ1-1 and V is TRBV4-1, with D tentatively TRBD1 (6 bases). In germline, CDR1 is MGHRA, CDR2 YSYEKL. Trimming removed 4 bases at V and 1 base at J, with 13 bases between. The CDR3 contains 15 residues.

In nucleotides, the CDR3 is TGTGCCACCAGCAGAGAGGGGAGGGACACCGGGGAGCTGTTTTTT. It translates to CATSREGRDTGELFF. V and J are TRBV15 and TRBJ2-2; the match to TRBD2 covers 7 bases. CDR1 and CDR2 (germline): LNHNV, YYDKDF (reference sequence). Trimming at V came to 0 bases and at J to 3 bases, leaving 1 base not matched to a gene. This CDR3 region has 15 residues. Together with reference TRBV15 and TRBJ2-2, the CDR3 gives the full variable domain: DAMVIQNPRYQVTQFGKPVTLSCSQTLNHNVMYWYQQKSSQAPKLLFHYYDKDFNNEADTPDNFQSRRPNTSFCFLDIRSPGLGDTAMYLCATSREGRDTGELFFGEGSRLTVL.

The chain has TRBV5-1 and TRBJ1-1, with a tentative D call TRBD1 (5 bases). There are 14 residues in the CDR3. Per the germline V gene, CDR1 is SGHRS and CDR2 is YFSETQ. V was trimmed by 0 bases and J by 1 base, leaving 7 bases between them. CDR3 coding DNA: TGCGCCAGCAGCTTGGGACAGCAGAACACTGAAGCTTTCTTT. This codes for CASSLGQQNTEAFF. Variable domain in full (rest from reference TRBV5-1 and TRBJ1-1): KAGVTQTPRYLIKTRGQQVTLSCSPISGHRSVSWYQQTPGQGLQFLFEYFSETQRNKGNFPGRFSGRQFSNSRSEMNVSTLELGDSALYLCASSLGQQNTEAFFGQGTRLTVV.

By frequency in the sample, this clone is large (0.1 to 1%). The J gene is TRBJ2-6, the V gene TRBV19, with D perhaps TRBD1 (6 bases). Germline V gene data show CDR1 as LNHDA and CDR2 as SQIVND (reference sequence). This CDR3 is 15 amino acids long. V shed 5 bases and J shed 4 bases, with 12 bases lying between them. CDR3 region: CASSAGVAGANVLTF. CDR3 nucleotides: TGTGCCAGTAGTGCAGGGGTGGCCGGGGCCAACGTCCTGACTTTC. Supplemented by reference TRBV19 and TRBJ2-6, the full variable domain reads DGGITQSPKYLFRKEGQNVTLSCEQNLNHDAMYWYRQDPGQGLRLIYYSQIVNDFQKGDIAEGYSVSREKKESFPLTVTSAQKNPTAFYLCASSAGVAGANVLTFGAGSRLTVL.

The chain carries TRBV6-4 and TRBJ2-1; D is possibly TRBD2 (6 bases). This CDR3 contains 15 residues. Germline V gene sequence: CDR1 MRHNA, CDR2 SNTAGT. V was pared by 0 bases and J by 4 bases, with 10 bases between. CDR3 DNA sequence: TGTGCCAGCAGTGACTCAACGGGAGATTACAATGAGCAGTTCTTC. It yields the protein CASSDSTGDYNEQFF.

The chain links TRBV4-1 to TRBJ2-7; 10 bases match TRBD2. The CDR3 has 13 residues. Unmatched junction bases numbered 5, after V lost 5 bases and J lost 7 bases. Looked up from germline, CDR1 is MGHRA and CDR2 is YSYEKL. The CDR3 DNA is TGCGCCAGCAGCGACCGACTAGCGGGTGAGCAGTACTTC. It yields the protein CASSDRLAGEQYF.

The gene calls are TRBV4-2 and TRBJ2-1; 9 positions agree with TRBD2. The CDR3 runs 16 residues. The junction had 11 bases not matched to a gene; V was cut back by 4 bases and J by 7 bases. The germline V gene encodes CDR1 LGHNA and CDR2 YNFKEQ. The CDR3 DNA reads as TGTGCCAGCAGCCCCGAGGGTAGCGGGGGTGGGAATGAGCAGTTCTTC. It is translated as CASSPEGSGGGNEQFF.

This chain connects TRBV6-5 to TRBJ1-1, with 10 nucleotides matching TRBD1. The germline CDR1 and CDR2 sequences are MNHEY and SVGAGI. Trimming took 0 bases from V and 5 from J; bases not matched to a gene: 0. The CDR3 spans 14 residues. The CDR3 protein is CASSYSGQGTEAFF. In DNA, the CDR3 is TGTGCCAGCAGTTACTCGGGACAGGGGACTGAAGCTTTCTTT.

The V call is TRBV7-6, the J call TRBJ1-2, with TRBD1 matching over 7 bases. CDR3 length: 15 amino acids. The ends lost 5 bases at V and 2 bases at J; junction bases unmatched: 8. CDR1 is SGHVS, CDR2 FNYEAQ, per germline. This chain's CDR3 is CASSPNRGLNYGYTF. The CDR3 nucleotides read TGTGCCAGCAGCCCGAACAGGGGACTCAACTATGGCTACACCTTC.

The chain is built from TRBV19 and TRBJ1-1, with TRBD1 as a possible D gene (6 bases). Between the trimmed V and J ends, which lost 3 bases and 2 bases, there was a span of 13 bases. The CDR3 has 15 amino acids. Germline assignment: CDR1 LNHDA and CDR2 SQIVND (reference sequence). Written as DNA, the CDR3 is TGTGCCAGTAGTATTGGTCAGGGGCTTAACACTGAAGCTTTCTTT. Amino acids: CASSIGQGLNTEAFF.

The chain couples TRBV6-5 to TRBJ1-4, with 9 nucleotides matching TRBD1. CDR3 size: 16 residues. Trimming removed 0 bases from V and 8 bases from J; junction bases left unmatched: 7. Germline V gene lookup returns CDR1 MNHEY and CDR2 SVGAGI. In DNA form, the CDR3 reads TGTGCCAGCAGTTACTCGAAGGACAGGGGAGGAGAAAAACTGTTTTTT. It is translated as CASSYSKDRGGEKLFF.